The 28 T cell receptor beta chains below come from one sample, sequenced in a study of beta chain features in type 1 diabetes. Reverse transcription of all isolated RNA meant that expressed TCRB transcripts were sequenced. The table came from immunoSEQ multiplex PCR; TCRdb's copy has only in-frame clones and leaves some out. The table records about 160,000 clones, roughly 8% of them present only once. Study-level findings and limits: Among patients with Type 1 diabetes, TCRB CDR3s were moderately but significantly shorter in every one of the four CD4+ subsets.

The antigens these receptors bind are not known. The sample consisted of central memory CD4+ T cells from blood. Receptors originate from a woman aged 40 to 50 with type 1 diabetes.

This clone has only a few counts. The V and J genes are TRBV5-1 and TRBJ2-2, with TRBD1 identical over 11 bases. The J segment lost 1 base and the V segment lost 4 bases, leaving 6 bases of the junction unmatched. Germline values: CDR1 SGHRS, CDR2 YFSETQ. The CDR3 contains 17 residues. The CDR3 nucleotides are TGCGCCAGCAGCGGCGGACAGGGGGCGGGGAACACCGGGGAGCTGTTTTTT. Amino acids: CASSGGQGAGNTGELFF.

This sequence joins TRBV29-1 and TRBJ1-5; the D gene is possibly TRBD1 (5 bases). Germline CDR1 and CDR2: SQVTM and ANQGSEA. This CDR3 spans 12 amino acids. With 4 bases removed from V and 3 bases from J, the gap between germline ends came to 7 bases. CDR3 nucleotides: TGCAGCGTTGGACAGCTCAATCAGCCCCAGCATTTT. This translates into CSVGQLNQPQHF.

J is TRBJ2-5 and V is TRBV29-1, with TRBD1 identical over 9 bases. V shed 8 bases, J shed 3 bases, and the junction held 4 bases outside the gene matches. The CDR3 spans 12 residues. Germline CDR1 and CDR2: SQVTM and ANQGSEA. CDR3 bases: TGCAGCCTCACAGGGGGCGAAGAGACCCAGTACTTC. Translating it yields CSLTGGEETQYF.

This clone was recorded a few times. The chain carries TRBV11-2 and TRBJ1-1; no definite D call. Trimming took off 5 bases at V and 2 bases at J, with 24 bases between the two ends. The V gene's germline CDR1 is SGHAT and CDR2 FQNNGV. There are 18 residues in the CDR3. The CDR3 sequence: CASSRALHGELSNTEAFF. Written as DNA, the CDR3 is TGTGCCAGCAGCCGTGCGCTCCACGGGGAATTGAGCAACACTGAAGCTTTCTTT.

The gene calls are TRBV9 and TRBJ2-5, with TRBD2 identical over 7 bases. Germline V gives CDR1 SGDLS, CDR2 YYNGEE. The CDR3 totals 15 residues. The V gene end was trimmed by 1 base and the J gene end by 5 bases; junction bases not matched to a gene: 8. CDR3 sequence reads: CASSVKAGEDETQYF. CDR3 DNA: TGTGCCAGCAGCGTAAAGGCGGGAGAGGACGAGACCCAGTACTTC.

The chain has TRBV19 and TRBJ1-5; tentatively, D is TRBD1 (6 bases). Trimming cost V 5 bases and J 7 bases, with 18 bases left between them. The CDR3 runs to 15 residues. The germline gives CDR1 LNHDA, CDR2 SQIVND (reference sequence). CDR3 region: CASSSRQGIWQPQHF. The CDR3 DNA reads TGTGCCAGTAGTTCCCGGCAGGGGATCTGGCAGCCCCAGCATTTT.

The chain recombines TRBV28 with TRBJ1-5, with 7 bases identical to TRBD1. Trimming at V came to 4 bases and at J to 3 bases, leaving 6 bases not matched to a gene. CDR3 size: 15 residues. Germline CDR1 reads MDHEN; CDR2 reads SYDVKM. In DNA, the CDR3 is TGTGCCAGCAGTTCCGGGACAGCGGCCAATCAGCCCCAGCATTTT. Translation gives CASSSGTAANQPQHF.

This clone was seen a handful of times. This chain connects TRBV29-1 to TRBJ2-2; 8 nucleotides match TRBD2. With V trimmed by 4 bases and J by 5 bases, 9 bases remained unmatched. This CDR3 is built from 15 residues. CDR1 is SQVTM, CDR2 ANQGSEA, per germline. The CDR3: CSVVRTGGLTGELFF. Here the CDR3 DNA reads TGCAGCGTTGTTCGGACGGGAGGGCTTACCGGGGAGCTGTTTTTT.

This clone was seen a few times. This rearrangement joins TRBV4-3 to TRBJ2-1; D perhaps matches TRBD2 (5 bases). Trimming removed 0 bases from V and 7 bases from J, with 7 bases in between. Germline CDR1 is LGHNA and CDR2 is YSLEER. The CDR3 runs 13 residues. CDR3 coding DNA: TGCGCCAGCAGCCAAGAAGAGGGAAATGAGCAGTTCTTC. This encodes CASSQEEGNEQFF.

This clone occurred many times. The rearrangement links TRBV19 to TRBJ2-6, with D possibly being TRBD2 (5 bases). The germline gives CDR1 LNHDA, CDR2 SQIVND (reference sequence). This CDR3 spans 17 amino acids. V was trimmed by 4 bases and J by 0 bases, leaving 13 bases between them. The CDR3 here is CASSSGLPSSGANVLTF. The CDR3 DNA sequence: TGTGCCAGTAGTAGCGGGTTACCGAGCTCTGGGGCCAACGTCCTGACTTTC.

The rearrangement links TRBV5-4 to TRBJ1-2; 7 positions agree with TRBD1. The germline V gene has CDR1 SGHNT and CDR2 YYREEE (reference sequence). The CDR3 is 15 amino acids. V shed 3 bases and J 2 bases; nucleotides not matched to a gene: 7. The DNA for the CDR3 is TGTGCCAGCAGCTCATACAGGGGAATGAACTATGGCTACACCTTC. Its translation: CASSSYRGMNYGYTF.

Only a few counts were recorded for this clone. V and J are TRBV6-1 and TRBJ2-5; D ambiguous. Per the germline V gene, CDR1 is MNHNS and CDR2 is SASEGT. The CDR3 consists of 14 residues. Trimming took off 3 bases at V and 4 bases at J, with 12 bases between the two ends. DNA of the CDR3: TGTGCCAGCAGTGACCCGTACTCGCGAGAGACCCAGTACTTC. The encoded protein is CASSDPYSRETQYF.

This clone was counted only a few times. Written as DNA, the CDR3 is TGTGCCAGCAGACCAGGTCTCGTGAATCAGCCCCAGCATTTT. It yields the protein CASRPGLVNQPQHF. This chain connects TRBV28 to TRBJ1-5; no definite D call. CDR3 size: 14 residues. The ends were cut back, 6 bases at V and 4 bases at J, with 13 bases in the middle. Germline CDR1 is MDHEN and CDR2 is SYDVKM.

V and J are TRBV7-3 and TRBJ1-2, with 7 bases fitting TRBD1. With 5 bases clipped from V and 8 bases from J, the junction kept 11 bases outside the gene matches. Germline CDR1 and CDR2: SGHTA and FQGTGA. This CDR3 is 14 amino acids long. CDR3 in amino acids: CASSDGGQRKGYTF. CDR3 nucleotides: TGTGCCAGCAGCGACGGGGGACAGCGGAAAGGCTACACCTTC.

V is TRBV11-3 and J is TRBJ2-7, with a weak D call TRBD2 (5 bases). This CDR3 is built from 14 residues. The V and J ends lost 1 base and 5 bases respectively, with 12 bases between them. CDR1 and CDR2 from the germline V gene are SGHNT and YENEEA. CDR3 bases: TGTGCCAGCAGCTTAGGAGAGGGAAGTCACGAGCAGTACTTC. It translates to CASSLGEGSHEQYF.

This chain uses TRBV29-1 with TRBJ2-5; possible D gene TRBD1, 5 bases. CDR1 and CDR2 from the germline V gene are SQVTM and ANQGSEA. V was shortened by 7 bases and J by 2 bases, with 11 bases between the two germline ends. The CDR3 runs 12 residues. The CDR3, as DNA: TGCAGCGCCAAGACAGTACAAGAGACCCAGTACTTC. Protein product: CSAKTVQETQYF.

The table lists this clone with a few counts. The chain has TRBV6-6 and TRBJ1-1, with TRBD1 matching over 8 bases. The CDR3 runs 14 residues. CDR1 is MNHNY, CDR2 SVGAGI, per germline (reference sequence). V trimming: 6 bases; J trimming: 1 base; junction bases outside the gene matches: 4. DNA for the CDR3: TGTGCCAGCAGGGCCGGACAGGGGAACACTGAAGCTTTCTTT. It yields the protein CASRAGQGNTEAFF.

This clone has a handful of counts. This chain links TRBV7-6 with TRBJ1-6; D is uncertain. CDR3 length: 15 residues. Germline CDR1 SGHVS, CDR2 FNYEAQ. Trimming cost V 5 bases and J 0 bases, with 8 bases left between them. Written as DNA, the CDR3 is TGTGCCAGCAGCCAACAGAGCTCCTATAATTCACCCCTCCACTTT. Encoded protein: CASSQQSSYNSPLHF.

The rearrangement links TRBV5-4 to TRBJ1-1, with D possibly matching TRBD1 (5 bases). There are 16 residues in the CDR3. V was pared by 4 bases and J by 1 base, with 17 bases between. The V gene's germline CDR1 is SGHNT and CDR2 YYREEE (reference sequence). The CDR3 DNA is TGTGCCAGCAGCAAACCTGGGGGGGGGAGGAACACTGAAGCTTTCTTT. This translates into CASSKPGGGRNTEAFF.

This clone appeared a few times. The gene calls are TRBV9 and TRBJ2-3; the match to TRBD1 covers 7 bases. The V and J ends lost 4 bases and 3 bases, in that order; junction bases with no gene match: 8. CDR1 and CDR2 from the germline V gene are SGDLS and YYNGEE. The CDR3 contains 15 residues. As DNA, the CDR3 is TGTGCCAGCAGCCTGTGGGGACAGTCGACAGATACGCAGTATTTT. This gives the protein CASSLWGQSTDTQYF.

This clone was picked up a small number of times. The chain carries TRBV28 and TRBJ1-1, with a possible D match to TRBD1 (6 bases). V shed 4 bases and J shed 0 bases, with 15 bases lying between them. The CDR3 is made up of 16 amino acids. The V gene's germline CDR1 is MDHEN and CDR2 SYDVKM. CDR3 protein: CASSSFLRQVNTEAFF. CDR3 coding DNA: TGTGCCAGCAGTTCATTCCTCCGACAGGTGAACACTGAAGCTTTCTTT. Combining the CDR3 with reference TRBV28 and TRBJ1-1 gives the whole variable domain DVKVTQSSRYLVKRTGEKVFLECVQDMDHENMFWYRQDPGLGLRLIYFSYDVKMKEKGDIPEGYSVSREKKERFSLILESASTNQTSMYLCASSSFLRQVNTEAFFGQGTRLTVV.

Worth noting for this clone: Within the sample, other DNA sequences also encode this same CDR3. The chain combines TRBV28 with TRBJ2-7, with TRBD1 matching over 8 bases. Germline-derived CDR1 and CDR2 are MDHEN and SYDVKM. This CDR3 region has 13 residues. Trimming removed 6 bases from V and 4 bases from J; junction bases left unmatched: 5. CDR3 coding DNA: TGTGCCAGCAGAGGACAGGGACGTTACGAGCAGTACTTC. Its protein product is CASRGQGRYEQYF.

The rearrangement joins TRBV4-3 to TRBJ2-1; TRBD2 might be the D (6 bases). The CDR3 has 16 amino acids. Trimming stripped 1 base from V and 5 bases from J, with 15 bases between. Germline V gene sequence: CDR1 LGHNA, CDR2 YSLEER. The CDR3 spells CASSQGGVGGDNEQFF. DNA of the CDR3: TGCGCCAGCAGCCAAGGTGGGGTAGGCGGGGACAATGAGCAGTTCTTC.

CDR3 coding DNA: TGTGCCAGCAGTTATGGACAGAACAATCAGCCCCAGCATTTT. The encoded protein is CASSYGQNNQPQHF. The chain couples TRBV28 to TRBJ1-5; a possible D gene is TRBD1 (6 bases). The CDR3 runs 14 residues. From germline, CDR1 is MDHEN and CDR2 SYDVKM. V lost 4 bases and J 3 bases, leaving 10 bases between the germline ends.

This chain links TRBV28 with TRBJ1-1; D is ambiguous. V lost 8 bases, J lost 2 bases, and 6 bases lay in between. The CDR3 length is 11 residues. The germline V gene has CDR1 MDHEN and CDR2 SYDVKM. CDR3 sequence (DNA): TGTGCCAGCCGGGAAAACACTGAAGCTTTCTTT. This gives the protein CASRENTEAFF.

This clone was detected many times. The chain combines TRBV7-3 with TRBJ1-4; D gene ambiguous. Germline CDR1 SGHTA, CDR2 FQGTGA. This CDR3 contains 13 residues. Trimming stripped 0 bases from V and 11 bases from J, with 10 bases between. CDR3 residues: CASSLTVGGKLFF. In DNA, the CDR3 is TGTGCCAGCAGCTTAACGGTCGGCGGGAAACTGTTTTTT.

The chain couples TRBV28 to TRBJ1-1; 9 bases are a match to TRBD1. From germline, CDR1 is MDHEN and CDR2 SYDVKM. The V segment lost 6 bases and the J segment 5 bases; nucleotides outside the gene matches: 10. This CDR3 region has 15 residues. The CDR3 coding sequence is TGTGCCAGCAGATCGGACAGGGGTGGAGGAACTGAAGCTTTCTTT. This sequence encodes CASRSDRGGGTEAFF. The full variable domain, rest sourced from reference TRBV28 and TRBJ1-1, is DVKVTQSSRYLVKRTGEKVFLECVQDMDHENMFWYRQDPGLGLRLIYFSYDVKMKEKGDIPEGYSVSREKKERFSLILESASTNQTSMYLCASRSDRGGGTEAFFGQGTRLTVV.

V and J are TRBV5-1 and TRBJ1-1; D gene unclear. The V end lost 2 bases, the J end lost 3 bases, and 17 bases lay between the germline ends. The CDR3 length is 16 residues. CDR1 is SGHRS and CDR2 is YFSETQ in the germline V gene. As DNA, the CDR3 is TGCGCCAGCAGCTTACCCGGGGTGGGGTCTTACACTGAAGCTTTCTTT. Translation gives CASSLPGVGSYTEAFF.